The 23 T cell receptor beta chains below all came from one sample that was sequenced in a study of identical twins. TCRdb passed the 5' RACE reads through MiXCR, listing each CDR3 protein once. The sample shows 450,000 or so distinct CDR3 sequences, 20% to 25% of them seen only once. The sample was also linked to a second study, of T cells expressing NK-cell markers.

Source material: CD4+ T cells sorted from blood. These receptors were obtained from a woman in her late teens or twenties in good health.

The genes are TRBV2 and TRBJ2-4, with D unresolved. The germline gives CDR1 SNHLY, CDR2 FYNNEI. V dropped 8 bases and J dropped 4 bases, with 12 bases sitting between them. This CDR3 region has 13 residues. The CDR3 spells CASRAAHKNIQYF. CDR3 coding DNA: TGTGCCAGCCGGGCAGCCCATAAAAACATTCAGTACTTC.

Only a few counts were recorded for this clonotype. V usage is TRBV19 and J usage is TRBJ2-5, with 7 bases matching TRBD1. Germline trimming cut 5 bases from V and 2 bases from J; bases unmatched to any gene: 5. CDR1 and CDR2 from the germline V gene are LNHDA and SQIVND (reference sequence). The CDR3 totals 14 residues. CDR3 DNA sequence: TGTGCCAGTAGTGGACTGGACAGGCAAGAGACCCAGTACTTC. As protein: CASSGLDRQETQYF.

This clonotype was detected a few times. The rearrangement links TRBV20-1 to TRBJ2-1; D possibly corresponds to TRBD2 (6 bases). Germline V CDR1 and CDR2: DFQATT, SNEGSKA (reference sequence). The length of the CDR3 is 13 residues. The germline V and J ends were trimmed by 3 bases and 5 bases, with 11 bases remaining between them. This CDR3 reads CSARGGNHNEQFF. The CDR3 coding sequence is TGCAGTGCTAGGGGGGGTAACCACAATGAGCAGTTCTTC.

This clonotype was seen only a few times. The chain uses TRBV20-1 and TRBJ2-5, with TRBD2 as a possible D gene (5 bases). CDR3 length equals 13 residues. V lost 6 bases to trimming and J lost 6 bases, with 17 bases between them. Germline CDR1 DFQATT, CDR2 SNEGSKA (reference sequence). The CDR3 region is CSAPLWTEKTQYF. As DNA, the CDR3 is TGCAGTGCACCGCTTTGGACTGAGAAGACCCAGTACTTC.

The chain uses TRBV12-3 or TRBV12-4 and TRBJ1-4; 9 bases agree with TRBD1. The CDR3 length is 14 residues. V dropped 6 bases and J dropped 5; count of bases not matched to a gene: 4. The CDR3 is CASRPGQGNEKLFF. CDR3 coding DNA: TGTGCCAGCAGACCGGGACAGGGCAATGAAAAACTGTTTTTT.

This clonotype showed up just a few times. Compared with germline, one end of the junction differs, possibly owing to a read error. The V and J genes are TRBV29-1 and TRBJ2-7; D gene uncertain. The V gene's germline CDR1 is SQVTM and CDR2 ANQGSEA. The CDR3 is 12 amino acids. The CDR3 sequence is CSVEGLTYEQYF. The CDR3 bases are TGCAGCGTCGAAGGGCTAACCTACGAGCAGTACTTC.

The chain joins TRBV15 to TRBJ1-1; D is unclear. There are 14 residues in the CDR3. Trimming took off 1 base at V and 5 bases at J, with 11 bases between the two ends. Germline V lookup: CDR1 LNHNV, CDR2 YYDKDF (reference sequence). CDR3 amino acids: CATSRVRGFTEAFF. In DNA, the CDR3 is TGTGCCACCAGCAGAGTTCGGGGTTTTACTGAAGCTTTCTTT. Full variable domain (outside the CDR3, taken from reference TRBV15 and TRBJ1-1): DAMVIQNPRYQVTQFGKPVTLSCSQTLNHNVMYWYQQKSSQAPKLLFHYYDKDFNNEADTPDNFQSRRPNTSFCFLDIRSPGLGDTAMYLCATSRVRGFTEAFFGQGTRLTVV.

The rearrangement uses TRBV20-1 and TRBJ2-1; 11 bases map to TRBD2. After removal of 5 bases from V and 4 bases from J, the junction contained 7 bases not matched to a gene. This CDR3 is built from 15 residues. Germline CDR1 and CDR2: DFQATT and SNEGSKA (reference sequence). CDR3 amino acids: CSAPTGTSGYNEQFF. CDR3 nucleotide sequence: TGCAGTGCTCCCACCGGGACTAGCGGATACAATGAGCAGTTCTTC.

This clonotype was detected only a few times. The CDR3 bases are TGTGCCAGCAGTGCGCATGACAGGGGGCTATTCACCGGGGAGCTGTTTTTT. It yields the protein CASSAHDRGLFTGELFF. The rearrangement uses TRBV6-1 and TRBJ2-2, with 10 nucleotides matching TRBD1. The germline gives CDR1 MNHNS, CDR2 SASEGT. With 4 bases clipped from V and 4 bases from J, the junction kept 9 bases outside the gene matches. CDR3 size: 17 residues.

This rearrangement joins TRBV19 to TRBJ1-2; unclear D gene. The V end was cut by 9 bases, the J end by 2 bases, with 16 bases between. CDR1 and CDR2 from the germline V gene are LNHDA and SQIVND (reference sequence). There are 14 residues in the CDR3. CDR3 sequence (DNA): TGTGCCAGCGAAATGACCCACCGAAACTATGGCTACACCTTC. Encoded protein: CASEMTHRNYGYTF. Filled out from reference TRBV19 and TRBJ1-2, the complete variable domain reads DGGITQSPKYLFRKEGQNVTLSCEQNLNHDAMYWYRQDPGQGLRLIYYSQIVNDFQKGDIAEGYSVSREKKESFPLTVTSAQKNPTAFYLCASEMTHRNYGYTFGSGTRLTVV.

The chain links TRBV9 to TRBJ2-2, with D perhaps matching TRBD1 (6 bases). CDR1 is SGDLS, CDR2 YYNGEE, per germline. Trimming removed 3 bases at V and 6 bases at J, with 15 bases between. The CDR3 is made up of 15 amino acids. This CDR3 is CASSGSGANAGELFF. CDR3 in DNA: TGTGCCAGCAGCGGTTCAGGGGCTAACGCCGGGGAGCTGTTTTTT.

This clonotype turned up a few times. This chain connects TRBV20-1 to TRBJ2-6; D unclear. With 3 bases removed from V and 0 bases from J, the gap between germline ends came to 9 bases. CDR1 is DFQATT and CDR2 is SNEGSKA in the germline V gene (reference sequence). CDR3 size: 15 residues. Here the CDR3 reads CSASSGYSGANVLTF. The CDR3 bases are TGCAGTGCTAGCTCAGGATACTCTGGGGCCAACGTCCTGACTTTC.

This chain uses TRBV15 with TRBJ2-2; D call uncertain. Trimming took off 4 bases at V and 6 bases at J, with 12 bases between the two ends. Per the germline V gene, CDR1 is LNHNV and CDR2 is YYDKDF (reference sequence). The CDR3 sequence is 14 residues long. The CDR3 region has the DNA TGTGCCACCAGCAATGGGGTTCGGCCCGGGGAGCTGTTTTTT. It is translated as CATSNGVRPGELFF.

CDR3 nucleotides: TGTGCCAGCAGTTACTCGAAGGGTAGCGGGGTATACAATGAGCAGTTCTTC. Translated, it gives CASSYSKGSGVYNEQFF. The chain uses TRBV6-2 or TRBV6-3 and TRBJ2-1; 8 nucleotides align to TRBD2. Germline CDR1 reads MNHEY; CDR2 reads SVGEGT. The CDR3 totals 17 residues. The V segment lost 0 bases and the J segment 4 bases; nucleotides outside the gene matches: 8.

This clonotype appeared a few times. The chain is built from TRBV12-3 or TRBV12-4 and TRBJ2-1, with D perhaps matching TRBD1 (5 bases). Trimming removed 3 bases at V and 6 bases at J, with 15 bases between. The CDR3 totals 15 residues. This CDR3 is CASSFQGINPNEQFF. The CDR3 DNA follows: TGTGCCAGCAGTTTTCAGGGAATAAACCCCAATGAGCAGTTCTTC.

This chain connects TRBV29-1 to TRBJ2-1; tentatively, D is TRBD2 (5 bases). The V end lost 5 bases, the J end lost 1 base, and 12 bases lay between the germline ends. Germline V lookup: CDR1 SQVTM, CDR2 ANQGSEA. The CDR3 totals 14 residues. Here the CDR3 DNA reads TGCAGCGTTAATAGCTGGAGGTCCTACAATGAGCAGTTCTTC. It translates to CSVNSWRSYNEQFF.

The gene calls are TRBV20-1 and TRBJ2-3, with 9 nucleotides matching TRBD2. The germline CDR1 and CDR2 sequences are DFQATT and SNEGSKA (reference sequence). The CDR3 length is 15 residues. With V trimmed by 3 bases and J by 0 bases, 4 bases remained unmatched. The CDR3: CSASGAGGSTDTQYF. The CDR3 DNA sequence: TGCAGTGCTAGTGGGGCGGGGGGGAGCACAGATACGCAGTATTTT.

This clonotype has only a few counts. The chain links TRBV7-9 to TRBJ1-1; D perhaps matches TRBD1 (5 bases). With 5 bases removed from V and 0 bases from J, the gap between germline ends came to 10 bases. Germline V lookup: CDR1 SEHNR, CDR2 FQNEAQ (reference sequence). CDR3 length: 14 residues. This CDR3 is CASSGHGVNTEAFF. The CDR3 DNA follows: TGTGCCAGCAGCGGACATGGCGTGAACACTGAAGCTTTCTTT.

The gene calls are TRBV10-3 and TRBJ2-2, with D perhaps matching TRBD2 (5 bases). The germline CDR1 and CDR2 sequences are ENHRY and SYGVKD. The CDR3 has 16 amino acids. Trimming shortened V by 0 bases and J by 3 bases, and 11 bases separated the two germline ends. The DNA of the CDR3 is TGTGCCATCAGTGAGTCGACGGGGATGTACACCGGGGAGCTGTTTTTT. Protein sequence: CAISESTGMYTGELFF.

J is TRBJ2-7 and V is TRBV12-3 or TRBV12-4, with 11 bases aligning to TRBD1. V gave up 2 bases and J gave up 6 bases; unmatched junction bases: 6. The CDR3 is 15 residues long. This CDR3 is CASSLQDRGPGEQYF. CDR3 in DNA: TGTGCCAGCAGTTTACAGGACAGGGGGCCTGGCGAGCAGTACTTC.

The V gene is TRBV4-3, the J gene TRBJ2-2; TRBD2 agrees at 10 bases. Germline CDR1 LGHNA, CDR2 YSLEER. With 3 bases clipped from V and 8 bases from J, the junction kept 12 bases outside the gene matches. The CDR3 contains 17 residues. Written as DNA, the CDR3 is TGCGCCAGCAGCCATGGGAGTGCTAGCGGGAGTTTGGGGGAGCTGTTTTTT. Translated: CASSHGSASGSLGELFF.

V usage is TRBV4-3 and J usage is TRBJ2-7; 9 positions agree with TRBD1. Germline trimming cut 2 bases from V and 5 bases from J; bases unmatched to any gene: 4. This CDR3 contains 14 residues. The germline V gene encodes CDR1 LGHNA and CDR2 YSLEER. This chain's CDR3 is CASSQRGQGDEQYF. CDR3 coding DNA: TGCGCCAGCAGCCAACGGGGACAGGGCGACGAGCAGTACTTC.

This clonotype was counted only a few times. This chain joins TRBV20-1 and TRBJ2-7; 10 bases match TRBD2. The CDR3 is made up of 15 amino acids. Germline V gene data show CDR1 as DFQATT and CDR2 as SNEGSKA (reference sequence). V trimming: 3 bases; J trimming: 6 bases; junction bases outside the gene matches: 11. The CDR3 protein is CSASRASSGGGEQYF. Here the CDR3 DNA reads TGCAGTGCTAGCCGAGCGTCTAGCGGGGGTGGCGAGCAGTACTTC.